The T cell receptor beta chain described here comes from a study of T cell responses to AZD1222 COVID-19 vaccine. The table came from immunoSEQ multiplex PCR; TCRdb's copy has only in-frame clones and leaves some out. Counted here are 85,000 to 90,000 clones, approximately 89% occurring once; the ten biggest clones make up approximately 5.3%. This CDR3 has 16 residues. Trimming cost V 3 bases and J 6 bases; bases outside gene matches: 4. The germline V gene encodes CDR1 MNHEY and CDR2 SMNVEV (reference sequence). The chain combines TRBV27 with TRBJ2-2; the match to TRBD2 covers 13 bases. Sequences were derived from peripheral blood, sampled 28 days after the second AZD1222 dose. This sequence originates from an adult who received the AZD1222 COVID-19 vaccine. The CDR3, as DNA: TGTGCCAGCAGTTTCAGGACTAGCGGGGGAGCCGGGGAGCTGTTTTTT. This codes for CASSFRTSGGAGELFF.